Listed below are T cell receptor beta chains from one sample, sequenced in a study of OX40 agonist ivuxolimab in advanced cancers. Sequencing was performed with immunoSEQ multiplex PCR; in TCRdb, only in-frame clones are kept and a portion is missing. The sample carries tens of thousands of clones, roughly 85% recorded once. This sample comprised CD4+ or CD8+ T cells sorted from blood, obtained in a trial of the OX40 agonist ivuxolimab. Every receptor here comes from an adult with an advanced solid tumor such as melanoma, head and neck, liver or kidney cancer. CDR3s include the opening cysteine and the closing phenylalanine or tryptophan. The order of the fields is D gene, J gene, V gene, clone size, CDR3 protein, CDR3 DNA. A D gene is named only where the DNA matches it firmly. Size is stated for part of the rows, as once, few or many counts, or as a class when the clone is expanded.

>TRBD1|TRBJ2-7|TRBV27|.
CASIRDRAYF
TGTGCCAGCATAAGGGACAGGGCTTACTTC
>.|TRBJ1-3|TRBV6-1|.
CASSVQGLYGNTIYF
TGTGCCAGCAGTGTGCAGGGGCTCTATGGAAACACCATATATTTT
>TRBD2|TRBJ2-2|TRBV7-3|.
CASSFSGGTGELFF
TGTGCCAGCAGCTTCTCGGGGGGCACCGGGGAGCTGTTTTTT
>.|TRBJ1-2|TRBV5-1|.
CASSSDGNYGYTF
TGCGCCAGCAGCTCAGACGGTAACTATGGCTACACCTTC
>.|TRBJ1-4|TRBV5-5|.
CASSLIGPTTNEKLFF
TGTGCCAGCAGCTTGATCGGGCCGACAACTAATGAAAAACTGTTTTTT
>TRBD1|TRBJ1-3|TRBV28|.
CASSHRGLPGNTIYF
TGTGCCAGCAGCCACAGGGGGCTACCGGGAAACACCATATATTTT
>.|TRBJ2-7|TRBV7-9|.
CASNQFTYEQYF
TGTGCCAGCAACCAATTTACTTACGAGCAGTACTTC
>.|TRBJ1-1|TRBV10-3|.
CAISGGATGTEAFF
TGTGCCATCTCGGGGGGCGCAACGGGCACTGAAGCTTTCTTT
>.|TRBJ1-4|TRBV9|.
CASSVTGDNEKLFF
TGTGCCAGCAGCGTTACGGGGGATAATGAAAAACTGTTTTTT
>TRBD2|TRBJ2-7|TRBV11-2|few
CASSTTSSGRYEQYF
TGTGCCAGCAGCACCACTTCTAGCGGGAGATACGAGCAGTACTTC
>.|TRBJ2-1|TRBV5-6|.
CASSLGRMKSQFF
TGTGCCAGCAGCTTGGGACGGATGAAATCGCAGTTCTTC
>TRBD1|TRBJ2-3|TRBV2|.
CASSPHTGGRPDTQYF
TGTGCCAGCAGTCCCCATACAGGGGGCAGGCCAGATACGCAGTATTTT
>.|TRBJ1-5|TRBV30|.
CAWSWGQSNQPQHF
TGTGCCTGGAGTTGGGGTCAAAGCAATCAGCCCCAGCATTTT
>.|TRBJ2-3|TRBV29-1|few
CSVDPESRDTQYF
TGCAGCGTTGATCCCGAATCCCGGGATACGCAGTATTTT
>.|TRBJ2-3|TRBV19|.
CASRSPATDTQYF
TGTGCCAGTAGGTCCCCGGCCACAGATACGCAGTATTTT
>.|TRBJ2-7|TRBV14|.
CASSQDPGSYEQYF
TGTGCCAGCAGCCAAGATCCGGGTTCCTACGAGCAGTACTTC
>.|TRBJ2-1|TRBV20-1|.
CSAKRGWEQFF
TGCAGTGCTAAACGCGGTTGGGAGCAGTTCTTC
>TRBD2|TRBJ2-7|TRBV28|few
CASSRSGGTYEQYF
TGTGCCAGCAGCCGTAGCGGGGGGACCTACGAGCAGTACTTC
>TRBD1|TRBJ2-7|TRBV28|.
CASRTRQGNSYEQYF
TGTGCCAGCCGAACCAGACAGGGTAACTCCTACGAGCAGTACTTC
>.|TRBJ1-3|TRBV7-8|.
CASSSKTPLSSGNTIYF
TGTGCCAGCAGCTCCAAGACACCTCTGAGCTCTGGAAACACCATATATTTT
>TRBD2|TRBJ2-1|TRBV18|.
CASDTSGGYNEQFF
TGTGCCAGCGATACTAGCGGGGGCTACAATGAGCAGTTCTTC
>.|TRBJ2-5|TRBV7-6|.
CASSLAFSGNQETQYF
TGTGCCAGCAGCTTAGCCTTTTCGGGGAACCAAGAGACCCAGTACTTC
>.|TRBJ1-1|TRBV6-5|.
CASGRDPSEAFF
TGTGCCAGCGGCAGGGACCCCTCGGAAGCTTTCTTT
>.|TRBJ1-5|TRBV4-2|.
CASSEGQFAQPQHF
TGTGCCAGCAGCGAAGGACAGTTTGCTCAGCCCCAGCATTTT
>TRBD2|TRBJ2-2|TRBV29-1|.
CSAGGRAGELFF
TGCAGCGCTGGAGGGAGGGCCGGGGAGCTGTTTTTT
>TRBD1|TRBJ1-6|TRBV10-3|.
CAISESGQENSPLHF
TGTGCCATCAGTGAGTCCGGACAGGAGAATTCACCCCTCCACTTT
>.|TRBJ1-4|TRBV5-5|.
CASSLRGGNEKLFF
TGTGCCAGCAGCCTCAGGGGAGGTAATGAAAAACTGTTTTTT
>.|TRBJ1-5|TRBV27|.
CASSSPGAPTQHF
TGTGCCAGCAGTTCCCCGGGGGCACCAACCCAGCATTTT
>.|TRBJ2-2|TRBV6-6|.
CASSYLGTGTGELFF
TGTGCCAGCAGTTACCTGGGGACGGGGACCGGGGAGCTGTTTTTT
>TRBD1|TRBJ2-7|TRBV2|.
CASSQGAYEQYF
TGTGCCAGCAGCCAGGGGGCTTACGAGCAGTACTTC
>.|TRBJ2-7|TRBV2|.
CASRAGTSSYEQYF
TGTGCCAGCAGGGCCGGGACAAGTTCCTACGAGCAGTACTTC
>TRBD1|TRBJ1-4|TRBV11-1|.
CASSSSDRGEKLFF
TGTGCCAGCAGCTCCTCGGACAGGGGTGAAAAACTGTTTTTT
>.|TRBJ1-5|TRBV7-9|.
CASSPDQPQHF
TGTGCCAGCAGCCCCGATCAGCCCCAGCATTTT
>TRBD1|TRBJ1-2|TRBV5-1|.
CASSLALGQGADGYTF
TGCGCCAGCAGCTTGGCGCTGGGACAGGGGGCCGATGGCTACACCTTC
>TRBD1|TRBJ1-1|TRBV7-9|.
CASIQGGNTEAFF
TGTGCCAGCATCCAGGGGGGAAACACTGAAGCTTTCTTT
>TRBD1|TRBJ1-1|TRBV5-1|once
CASRKGGQFLNTEAFF
TGCGCCAGCAGAAAAGGGGGACAGTTCCTGAACACTGAAGCTTTCTTT
>TRBD2|TRBJ2-1|TRBV14|.
CASSQGTRGSLAGSYNEQFF
TGTGCCAGCAGCCAAGGAACTCGAGGGTCGCTAGCGGGTTCCTACAATGAGCAGTTCTTC
>TRBD2|TRBJ2-1|TRBV11-2|.
CASSLLLAGALYNEQFF
TGTGCCAGCAGCTTATTACTAGCGGGGGCTCTCTACAATGAGCAGTTCTTC
>TRBD2|TRBJ2-1|TRBV7-7|.
CASSLAPAGGLNEQFF
TGTGCTAGCAGCTTAGCTCCAGCGGGGGGGCTCAATGAGCAGTTCTTC
>.|TRBJ1-2|TRBV9|.
CASSDGFYGYTF
TGTGCCAGCAGCGATGGGTTCTATGGCTACACCTTC
>.|TRBJ2-7|TRBV28|.
CASSLAPYEQYF
TGTGCCAGCAGTTTAGCACCTTACGAGCAGTACTTC
>.|TRBJ2-1|TRBV6-5|.
CASSNPPDRNEQFF
TGTGCCAGCAGCAACCCCCCTGACAGGAATGAGCAGTTCTTC
>TRBD1|TRBJ1-4|TRBV5-4|.
CASSSGTGGKGNEKLFF
TGTGCCAGCAGTTCCGGGACAGGGGGTAAAGGGAATGAAAAACTGTTTTTT
>.|TRBJ2-2|TRBV7-9|.
CASSFGTGNTGELFF
TGTGCCAGCAGCTTCGGGACGGGGAACACCGGGGAGCTGTTTTTT